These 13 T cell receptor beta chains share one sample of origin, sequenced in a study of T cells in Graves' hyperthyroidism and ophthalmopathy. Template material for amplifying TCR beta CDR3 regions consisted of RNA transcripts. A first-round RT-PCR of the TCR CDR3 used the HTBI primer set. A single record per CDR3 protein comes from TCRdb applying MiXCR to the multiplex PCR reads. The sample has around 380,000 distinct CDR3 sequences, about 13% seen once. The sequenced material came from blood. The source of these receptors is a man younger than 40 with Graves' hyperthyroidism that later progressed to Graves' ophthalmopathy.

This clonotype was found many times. The CDR3 sequence is CASSPGLALSNEQFF. CDR3 bases: TGTGCCAGCAGCCCGGGACTAGCCCTAAGCAATGAGCAGTTCTTC. The V call is TRBV12-3 or TRBV12-4, the J call TRBJ2-1; 9 nucleotides match TRBD2. The CDR3 extends over 15 amino acids. The V gene end was trimmed by 6 bases and the J gene end by 6 bases; junction bases not matched to a gene: 9.

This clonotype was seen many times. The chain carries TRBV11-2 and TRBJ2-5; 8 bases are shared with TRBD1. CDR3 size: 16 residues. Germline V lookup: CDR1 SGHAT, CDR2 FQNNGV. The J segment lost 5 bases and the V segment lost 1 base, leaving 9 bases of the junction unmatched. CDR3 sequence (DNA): TGTGCCAGCAGCTTAGGACGGACAGGGAGACGGGAGACCCAGTACTTC. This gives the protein CASSLGRTGRRETQYF. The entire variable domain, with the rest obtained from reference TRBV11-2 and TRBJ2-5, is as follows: EAGVAQSPRYKIIEKRQSVAFWCNPISGHATLYWYQQILGQGPKLLIQFQNNGVVDDSQLPKDRFSAERLKGVDSTLKIQPAKLEDSAVYLCASSLGRTGRRETQYFGPGTRLLVL.

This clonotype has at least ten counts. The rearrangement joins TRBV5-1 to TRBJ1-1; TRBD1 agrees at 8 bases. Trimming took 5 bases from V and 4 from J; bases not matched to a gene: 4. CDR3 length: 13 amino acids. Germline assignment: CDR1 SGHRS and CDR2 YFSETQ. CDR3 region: CASRPGQGTEAFF. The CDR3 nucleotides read TGCGCCAGCAGACCTGGACAGGGCACTGAAGCTTTCTTT.

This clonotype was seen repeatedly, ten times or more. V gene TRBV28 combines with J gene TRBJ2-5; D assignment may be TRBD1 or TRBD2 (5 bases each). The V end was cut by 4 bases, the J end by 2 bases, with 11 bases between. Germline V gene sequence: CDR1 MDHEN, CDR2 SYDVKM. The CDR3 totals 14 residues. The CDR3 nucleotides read TGTGCCAGCAGTTCTTGGGGGTTTCAAGAGACCCAGTACTTC. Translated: CASSSWGFQETQYF.

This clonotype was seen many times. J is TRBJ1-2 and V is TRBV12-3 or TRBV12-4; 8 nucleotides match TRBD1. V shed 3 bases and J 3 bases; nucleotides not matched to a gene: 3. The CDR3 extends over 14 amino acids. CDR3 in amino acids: CASSFTGGDYGYTF. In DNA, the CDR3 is TGTGCCAGCAGTTTCACAGGGGGTGACTATGGCTACACCTTC.

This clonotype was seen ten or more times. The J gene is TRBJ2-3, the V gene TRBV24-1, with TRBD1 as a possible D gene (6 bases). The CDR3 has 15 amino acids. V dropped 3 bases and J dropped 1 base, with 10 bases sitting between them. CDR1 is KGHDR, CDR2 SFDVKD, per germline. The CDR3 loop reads CATSDLRQGTDTQYF. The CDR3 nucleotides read TGTGCCACCAGTGATCTTCGACAGGGCACAGATACGCAGTATTTT.

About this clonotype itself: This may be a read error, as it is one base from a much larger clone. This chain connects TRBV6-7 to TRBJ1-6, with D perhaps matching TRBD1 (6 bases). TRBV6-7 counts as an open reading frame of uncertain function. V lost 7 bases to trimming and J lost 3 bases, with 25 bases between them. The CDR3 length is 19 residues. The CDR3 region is CASKARRGRGPIYNSPLHF. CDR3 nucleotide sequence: TGTGCCAGCAAGGCCCGTCGGGGCAGGGGACCAATCTATAATTCACCCCTCCACTTT.

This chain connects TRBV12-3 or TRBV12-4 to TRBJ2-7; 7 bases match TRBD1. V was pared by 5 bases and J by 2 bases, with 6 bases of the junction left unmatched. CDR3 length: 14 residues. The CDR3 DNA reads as TGTGCCAGCAGTCTCCGGGGACAGCCCTACGAGCAGTACTTC. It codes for CASSLRGQPYEQYF.

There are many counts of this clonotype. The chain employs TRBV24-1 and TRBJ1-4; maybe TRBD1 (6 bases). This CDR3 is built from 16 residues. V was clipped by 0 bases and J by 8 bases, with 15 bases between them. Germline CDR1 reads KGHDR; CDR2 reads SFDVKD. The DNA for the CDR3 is TGTGCCACCAGTGATTTGCTTGGGAAGGGGGAAGAAAAACTGTTTTTT. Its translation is CATSDLLGKGEEKLFF.

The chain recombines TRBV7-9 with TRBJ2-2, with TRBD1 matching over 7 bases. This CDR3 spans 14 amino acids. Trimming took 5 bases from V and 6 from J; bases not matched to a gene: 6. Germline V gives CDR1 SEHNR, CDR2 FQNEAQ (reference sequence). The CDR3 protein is CASSRQDRAGELFF. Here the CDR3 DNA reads TGTGCCAGCAGCCGACAAGACAGGGCCGGGGAGCTGTTTTTT.

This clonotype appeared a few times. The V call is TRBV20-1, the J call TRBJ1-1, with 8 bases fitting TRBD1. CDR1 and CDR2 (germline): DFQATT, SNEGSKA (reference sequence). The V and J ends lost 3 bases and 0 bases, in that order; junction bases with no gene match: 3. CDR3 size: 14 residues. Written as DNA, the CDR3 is TGCAGTGCTAGTTCGACAGGGGTGAACACTGAAGCTTTCTTT. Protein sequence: CSASSTGVNTEAFF.

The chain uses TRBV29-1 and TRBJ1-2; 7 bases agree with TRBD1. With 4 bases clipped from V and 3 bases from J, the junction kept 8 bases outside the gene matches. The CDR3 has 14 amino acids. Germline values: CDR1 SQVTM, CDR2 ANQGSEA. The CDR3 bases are TGCAGCGTTGGGAAGACAGGGAGTTACTATGGCTACACCTTC. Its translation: CSVGKTGSYYGYTF. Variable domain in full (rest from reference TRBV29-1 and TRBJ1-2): SAVISQKPSRDICQRGTSLTIQCQVDSQVTMMFWYRQQPGQSLTLIATANQGSEATYESGFVIDKFPISRPNLTFSTLTVSNMSPEDSSIYLCSVGKTGSYYGYTFGSGTRLTVV.

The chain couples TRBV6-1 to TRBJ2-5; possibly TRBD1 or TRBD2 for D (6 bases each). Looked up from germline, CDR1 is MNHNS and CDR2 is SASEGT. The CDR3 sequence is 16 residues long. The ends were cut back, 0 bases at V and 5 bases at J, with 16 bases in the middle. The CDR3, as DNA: TGTGCCAGCAGTGAAGCGCTAAGGAGGGGGTGGGAGACCCAGTACTTC. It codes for CASSEALRRGWETQYF.